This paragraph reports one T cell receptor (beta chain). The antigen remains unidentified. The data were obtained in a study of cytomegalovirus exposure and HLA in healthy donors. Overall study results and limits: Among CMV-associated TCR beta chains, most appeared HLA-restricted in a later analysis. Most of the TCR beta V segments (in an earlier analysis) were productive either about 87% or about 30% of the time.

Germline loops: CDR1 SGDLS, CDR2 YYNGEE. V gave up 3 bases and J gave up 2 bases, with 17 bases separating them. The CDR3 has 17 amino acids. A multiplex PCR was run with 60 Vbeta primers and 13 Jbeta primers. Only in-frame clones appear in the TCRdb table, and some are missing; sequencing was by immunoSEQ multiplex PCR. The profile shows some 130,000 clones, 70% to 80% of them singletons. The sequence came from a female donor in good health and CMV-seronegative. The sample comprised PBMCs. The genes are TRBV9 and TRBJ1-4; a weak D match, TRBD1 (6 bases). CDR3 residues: CASSDLRAGATNEKLFF. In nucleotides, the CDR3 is TGTGCCAGCAGCGATCTTCGGGCAGGGGCGACTAATGAAAAACTGTTTTTT.